This entry lists 11 T cell receptor beta chains sequenced from one sample in a study of CD8 T cells in Susac syndrome. After extraction with the RNeasy kit, 0.5 to 1 ug of the RNA was reverse transcribed using random hexamers. TCRdb re-called the immunoSEQ multiplex PCR reads through MiXCR, storing one row per CDR3 protein. Of about 85,000 distinct CDR3 sequences listed, 85% to 95% are singletons. The sequenced material came from CD8+ T cells from PBMCs. The receptors were sampled from a human donor with Susac syndrome.

The genes are TRBV12-3 or TRBV12-4 and TRBJ2-3; D is ambiguous. CDR3 length: 13 amino acids. Trimming shortened V by 4 bases and J by 2 bases, and 7 bases separated the two germline ends. The CDR3 bases are TGTGCCAGCAGTTCCCCCTACACAGATACGCAGTATTTT. Amino acid sequence: CASSSPYTDTQYF.

This chain links TRBV6-5 with TRBJ2-1; the D gene is possibly TRBD1 (5 bases). V lost 6 bases and J lost 0, with 12 bases in between. Looked up from germline, CDR1 is MNHEY and CDR2 is SVGAGI. The CDR3 consists of 15 residues. The CDR3 here is CASSATAGSYNEQFF. DNA of the CDR3: TGTGCCAGCAGCGCGACAGCCGGCTCCTACAATGAGCAGTTCTTC.

This sequence joins TRBV7-9 and TRBJ2-2, with D possibly being TRBD1 (6 bases). The CDR3 totals 13 residues. Trimming shortened V by 3 bases and J by 7 bases, and 9 bases separated the two germline ends. Germline V gene sequence: CDR1 SEHNR, CDR2 FQNEAQ (reference sequence). CDR3 residues: CASSFYRDGELFF. The CDR3 nucleotides read TGTGCCAGCAGCTTCTACAGGGACGGGGAGCTGTTTTTT.

The rearrangement joins TRBV27 to TRBJ1-2, with D unresolved. Germline V gene data show CDR1 as MNHEY and CDR2 as SMNVEV (reference sequence). This CDR3 is built from 14 residues. V was clipped by 5 bases and J by 0 bases, with 10 bases between them. This chain's CDR3 is CASSATASNYGYTF. CDR3 DNA: TGTGCCAGCAGTGCGACGGCGTCTAACTATGGCTACACCTTC.

The rearrangement links TRBV7-9 to TRBJ2-1, with 11 bases lining up with TRBD2. Germline V lookup: CDR1 SEHNR, CDR2 FQNEAQ (reference sequence). The ends lost 4 bases at V and 10 bases at J; junction bases unmatched: 9. The CDR3 totals 15 residues. CDR3 nucleotides: TGTGCCAGCAGCTCGACTAGCGGGGAACGGTGGGAGCAGTTCTTC. Amino acid sequence: CASSSTSGERWEQFF.

CDR3 sequence: CASSHLRDDNEQFF. CDR3 coding DNA: TGTGCCAGCAGCCACCTCAGGGATGACAATGAGCAGTTCTTC. V gene TRBV14 combines with J gene TRBJ2-1, with a possible D match to TRBD1 (5 bases). CDR1 is SGHDN, CDR2 FVKESK, per germline. CDR3 length equals 14 residues. V was trimmed by 3 bases and J by 5 bases, leaving 11 bases between them.

The chain links TRBV30 to TRBJ2-1, with TRBD2 as a possible D gene (5 bases). The CDR3 runs to 13 residues. Germline CDR1 is GTSNPN and CDR2 is SVGIG (reference sequence). Trimming stripped 5 bases from V and 1 base from J, with 9 bases between. The CDR3 DNA is TGTGCCTGGGGGGAGCATTCCTACAATGAGCAGTTCTTC. It encodes CAWGEHSYNEQFF.

V usage is TRBV12-3 or TRBV12-4 and J usage is TRBJ2-1, with D maybe TRBD2 (6 bases). V was trimmed by 6 bases and J by 9 bases, leaving 9 bases between them. The CDR3 sequence is 11 residues long. The CDR3 nucleotides read TGTGCCAGCAGGGGGACTGGTGAGCAGTTCTTC. This translates into CASRGTGEQFF.

The chain links TRBV9 to TRBJ2-2, with 9 bases lining up with TRBD2. The CDR3 has 17 amino acids. CDR1 and CDR2 from the germline V gene are SGDLS and YYNGEE. Trimming cost V 2 bases and J 0 bases; bases outside gene matches: 5. The CDR3 loop reads CASSVRAGGPNTGELFF. The DNA for the CDR3 is TGTGCCAGCAGCGTCCGAGCGGGAGGTCCGAACACCGGGGAGCTGTTTTTT.

The CDR3 DNA reads TGTGCCAGCAGTACGGGGGAGGGCCTGTACAATGAGCAGTTCTTC. Its protein is CASSTGEGLYNEQFF. The chain carries TRBV2 and TRBJ2-1; 7 bases are a match to TRBD2. V gave up 5 bases and J gave up 4 bases; unmatched junction bases: 8. The germline gives CDR1 SNHLY, CDR2 FYNNEI. The CDR3 covers 15 residues.

The chain employs TRBV6-4 and TRBJ2-2; the D is unclear. Trimming took off 1 base at V and 4 bases at J, with 4 bases between the two ends. The germline CDR1 and CDR2 sequences are MRHNA and SNTAGT. The CDR3 is made up of 13 amino acids. CDR3 loop: CASSDYVTGELFF. The DNA for the CDR3 is TGTGCCAGCAGTGACTACGTCACCGGGGAGCTGTTTTTT.